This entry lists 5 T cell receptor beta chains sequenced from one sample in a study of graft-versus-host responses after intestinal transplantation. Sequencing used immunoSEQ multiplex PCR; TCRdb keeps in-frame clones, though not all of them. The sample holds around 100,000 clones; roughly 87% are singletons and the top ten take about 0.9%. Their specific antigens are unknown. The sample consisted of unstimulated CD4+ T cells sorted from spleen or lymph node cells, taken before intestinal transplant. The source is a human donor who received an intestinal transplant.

Written as DNA, the CDR3 is TGTGCCAGTACCCCTAGGGACCGGGGAGCCAAAAACATTCAGTACTTC. Translating gives CASTPRDRGAKNIQYF. J is TRBJ2-4 and V is TRBV19, with D possibly being TRBD1 or TRBD2 (5 bases each). V gave up 7 bases and J gave up 0 bases, with 16 bases separating them. The CDR3 totals 16 residues. Germline CDR1 LNHDA, CDR2 SQIVND (reference sequence).

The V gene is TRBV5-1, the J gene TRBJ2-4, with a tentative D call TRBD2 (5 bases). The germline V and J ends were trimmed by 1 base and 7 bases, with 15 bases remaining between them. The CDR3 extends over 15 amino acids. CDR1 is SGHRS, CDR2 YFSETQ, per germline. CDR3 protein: CASSLYSPPGNIQYF. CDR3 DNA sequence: TGCGCCAGCAGCTTGTACAGCCCCCCGGGGAACATTCAGTACTTC. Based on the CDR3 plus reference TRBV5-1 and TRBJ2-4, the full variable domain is KAGVTQTPRYLIKTRGQQVTLSCSPISGHRSVSWYQQTPGQGLQFLFEYFSETQRNKGNFPGRFSGRQFSNSRSEMNVSTLELGDSALYLCASSLYSPPGNIQYFGAGTRLSVL.

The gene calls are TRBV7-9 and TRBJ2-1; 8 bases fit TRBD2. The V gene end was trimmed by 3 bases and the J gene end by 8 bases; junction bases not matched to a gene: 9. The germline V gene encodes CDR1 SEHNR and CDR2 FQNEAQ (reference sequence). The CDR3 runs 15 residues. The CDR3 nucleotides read TGTGCCAGCAGCTTCGGCGGGGGGACCACAGATGAGCAGTTCTTC. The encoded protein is CASSFGGGTTDEQFF.

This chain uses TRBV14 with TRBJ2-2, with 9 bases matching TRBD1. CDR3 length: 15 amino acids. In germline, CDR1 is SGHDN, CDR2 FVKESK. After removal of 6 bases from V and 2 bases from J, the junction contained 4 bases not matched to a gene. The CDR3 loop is CASRRTGVNTGELFF. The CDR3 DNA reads TGTGCCAGCAGGCGGACAGGGGTCAACACCGGGGAGCTGTTTTTT.

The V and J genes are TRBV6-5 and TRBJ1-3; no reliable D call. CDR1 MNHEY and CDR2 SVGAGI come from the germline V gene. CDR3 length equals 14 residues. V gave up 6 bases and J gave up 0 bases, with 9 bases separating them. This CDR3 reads CASREALSGNTIYF. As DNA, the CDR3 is TGTGCCAGCAGAGAAGCCCTCTCTGGAAACACCATATATTTT.